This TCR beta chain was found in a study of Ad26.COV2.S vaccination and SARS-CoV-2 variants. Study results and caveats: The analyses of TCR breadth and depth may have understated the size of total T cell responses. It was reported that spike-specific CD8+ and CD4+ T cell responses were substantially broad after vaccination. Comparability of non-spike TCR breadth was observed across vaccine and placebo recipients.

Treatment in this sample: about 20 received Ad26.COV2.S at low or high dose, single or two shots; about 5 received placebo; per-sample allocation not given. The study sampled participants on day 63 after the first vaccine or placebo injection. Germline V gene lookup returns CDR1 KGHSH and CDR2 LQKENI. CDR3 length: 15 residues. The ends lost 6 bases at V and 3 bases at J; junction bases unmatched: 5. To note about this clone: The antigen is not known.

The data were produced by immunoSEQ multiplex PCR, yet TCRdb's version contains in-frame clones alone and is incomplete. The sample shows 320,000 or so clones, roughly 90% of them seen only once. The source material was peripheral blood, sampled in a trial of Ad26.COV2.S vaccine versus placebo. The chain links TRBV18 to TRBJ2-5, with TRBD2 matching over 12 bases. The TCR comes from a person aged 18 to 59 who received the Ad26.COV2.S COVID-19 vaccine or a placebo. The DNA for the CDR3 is TGTGCCAGCTCCCGGACTAGCGGGGTGAAAGAGACCCAGTACTTC. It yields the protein CASSRTSGVKETQYF.